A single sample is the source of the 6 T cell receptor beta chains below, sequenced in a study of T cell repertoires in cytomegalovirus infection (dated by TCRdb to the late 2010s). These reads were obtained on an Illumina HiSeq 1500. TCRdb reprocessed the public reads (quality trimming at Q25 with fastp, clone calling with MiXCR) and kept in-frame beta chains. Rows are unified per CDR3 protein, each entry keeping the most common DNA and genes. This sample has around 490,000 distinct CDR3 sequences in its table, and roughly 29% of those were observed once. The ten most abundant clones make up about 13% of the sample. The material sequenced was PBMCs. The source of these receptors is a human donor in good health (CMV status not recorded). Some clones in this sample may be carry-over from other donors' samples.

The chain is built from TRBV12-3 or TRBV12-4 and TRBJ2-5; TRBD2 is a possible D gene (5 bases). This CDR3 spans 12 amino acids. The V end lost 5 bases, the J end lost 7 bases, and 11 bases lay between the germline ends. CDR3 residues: CASSTDSRTQYF. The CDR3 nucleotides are TGTGCCAGCAGTACGGACTCTCGGACCCAGTACTTC.

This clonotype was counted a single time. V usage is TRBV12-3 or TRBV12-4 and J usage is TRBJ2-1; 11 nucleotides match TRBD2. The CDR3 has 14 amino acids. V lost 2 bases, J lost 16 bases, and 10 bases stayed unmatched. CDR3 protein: CASSLIGTSGGKFF. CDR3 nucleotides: TGTGCCAGCAGTTTAATCGGGACTAGCGGAGGGAAATTCTTC.

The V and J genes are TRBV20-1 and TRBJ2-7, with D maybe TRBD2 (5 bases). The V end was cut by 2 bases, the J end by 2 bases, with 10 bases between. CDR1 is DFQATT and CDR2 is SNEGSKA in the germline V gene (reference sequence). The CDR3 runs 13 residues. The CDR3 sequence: CSARPGIAYEQYF. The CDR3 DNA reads TGCAGTGCTAGACCCGGGATCGCCTACGAGCAGTACTTC.

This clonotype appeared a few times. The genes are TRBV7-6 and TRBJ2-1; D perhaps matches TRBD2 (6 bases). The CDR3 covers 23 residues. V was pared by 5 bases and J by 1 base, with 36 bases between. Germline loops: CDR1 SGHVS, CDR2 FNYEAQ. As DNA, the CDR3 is TGTGCCAGCAGCCGTCACCGGGACTGGAAGGAATCCCGTTGGTCCCGGTCCTACAATGAGCAGTTCTTC. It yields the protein CASSRHRDWKESRWSRSYNEQFF.

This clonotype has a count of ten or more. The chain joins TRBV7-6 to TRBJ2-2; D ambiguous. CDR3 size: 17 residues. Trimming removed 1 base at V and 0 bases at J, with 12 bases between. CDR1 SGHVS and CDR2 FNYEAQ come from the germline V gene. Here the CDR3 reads CASSLGVLVANTGELFF. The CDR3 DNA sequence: TGTGCCAGCAGCTTAGGGGTTTTGGTCGCGAACACCGGGGAGCTGTTTTTT.

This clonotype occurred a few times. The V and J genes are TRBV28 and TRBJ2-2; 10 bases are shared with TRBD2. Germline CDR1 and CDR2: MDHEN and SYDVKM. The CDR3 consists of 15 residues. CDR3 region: CASSPGTSDTGELFF. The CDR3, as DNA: TGTGCTTCATCGCCAGGGACTAGCGACACCGGGGAGCTGTTTTTT.